The 29 T cell receptor beta chains reported below all come from one sample, sequenced in a study of CD8+CD57+ T cells in acquired aplastic anemia. Patients selected for sequencing had displayed CD8+CD57+ cell expansion by flow cytometry. The TCR beta profiling, which covered VDJ combination and CDR3 sequence, was carried out using genomic DNA as the template. TCRdb recomputed calls from the reads with MiXCR, one row per CDR3 protein. The data show 170,000 or so distinct CDR3 sequences, 40% to 60% seen once. The sample was sorted CD4+, CD8+, or CD8+CD57+ T cells (not recorded which) from PBMCs. These receptors originate from a human donor with aplastic anemia.

This clonotype was found many times. The CDR3 bases are TGTGCCAGCAGCTTAGTTAACGAGCAGTACTTC. Its protein is CASSLVNEQYF. V usage is TRBV7-2 and J usage is TRBJ2-7, with D hard to call. Germline V gene sequence: CDR1 SGHTA, CDR2 FQGNSA. V was clipped by 1 base and J by 5 bases, with 3 bases between them. The CDR3 runs 11 residues.

This clonotype was observed many times. The V and J genes are TRBV12-3 or TRBV12-4 and TRBJ2-1; D possibly uses TRBD1 or TRBD2 (7 bases each). V was clipped by 5 bases and J by 9 bases, with 29 bases between them. The length of the CDR3 is 18 residues. CDR3 sequence reads: CASSALGGTDSLGGEQFF. The CDR3 coding sequence is TGTGCCAGCAGTGCCCTGGGGGGGACAGACTCCTTAGGGGGTGAGCAGTTCTTC.

This clonotype came up many times. This chain uses TRBV2 with TRBJ2-3; 7 positions match TRBD2. The germline CDR1 and CDR2 sequences are SNHLY and FYNNEI. There are 16 residues in the CDR3. The V segment lost 0 bases and the J segment 5 bases; nucleotides outside the gene matches: 8. The CDR3 loop reads CASSEAGLRYGDTQYF. Here the CDR3 DNA reads TGTGCCAGCAGTGAAGCGGGACTACGTTATGGAGATACGCAGTATTTT.

In this sample, this clonotype turned up once. The chain is built from TRBV12-3 or TRBV12-4 and TRBJ1-5, with unresolved D. This CDR3 spans 15 amino acids. The V end lost 1 base, the J end lost 7 bases, and 14 bases lay between the germline ends. The CDR3: CASSLGSGEYQPQHF. For the CDR3, the DNA is TGTGCCAGCAGTTTAGGGAGCGGGGAATACCAGCCCCAGCATTTT.

This clonotype was recorded at least ten times. The rearrangement links TRBV4-3 to TRBJ2-1; tentatively, D is TRBD2 (6 bases). This CDR3 has 15 residues. The V gene lost 4 bases and the J gene lost 0 bases, with 10 bases spanning the gap. Per germline, CDR1 LGHNA and CDR2 YSLEER. CDR3 DNA sequence: TGCGCCAGCAGCCCGGAGGGTAACTCCTACAATGAGCAGTTCTTC. Protein product: CASSPEGNSYNEQFF.

This chain links TRBV12-3 or TRBV12-4 with TRBJ2-1, with 12 positions matching TRBD2. This CDR3 comprises 16 residues. V was pared by 2 bases and J by 8 bases, with 7 bases of the junction left unmatched. CDR3 coding DNA: TGTGCCAGCAGTTTACTCCTAGCGGGAGGGCCTTATGAGCAGTTCTTC. It yields the protein CASSLLLAGGPYEQFF.

This clonotype was recorded at least ten times. The chain carries TRBV20-1 and TRBJ2-7; D perhaps matches TRBD1 (6 bases). V lost 3 bases and J lost 4, with 7 bases in between. CDR3 length: 11 residues. Germline V lookup: CDR1 DFQATT, CDR2 SNEGSKA (reference sequence). CDR3 amino acids: CSASGQYEQYF. In DNA form, the CDR3 reads TGCAGTGCTAGCGGACAGTACGAGCAGTACTTC.

The chain employs TRBV7-6 and TRBJ1-1, with D possibly TRBD1 on 5 matching bases. The V and J ends lost 4 bases and 1 base respectively, with 13 bases between them. The CDR3 is 15 amino acids. Germline V CDR1 and CDR2: SGHVS, FNYEAQ. The CDR3 region is CASSSLTEANTEAFF. DNA of the CDR3: TGTGCCAGCAGCTCCCTGACAGAGGCGAACACTGAAGCTTTCTTT.

V and J are TRBV9 and TRBJ2-3, with unresolved D. The CDR3 extends over 15 amino acids. V was pared by 0 bases and J by 1 base, with 9 bases between. Per germline, CDR1 SGDLS and CDR2 YYNGEE. Here the CDR3 reads CASSVDGVGTDTQYF. CDR3 in DNA: TGTGCCAGCAGCGTAGATGGGGTTGGCACAGATACGCAGTATTTT.

A single count supports this clonotype. The V and J genes are TRBV15 and TRBJ1-1; D unresolved. Germline V gives CDR1 LNHNV, CDR2 YYDKDF (reference sequence). CDR3 size: 16 residues. Between the trimmed V and J ends, which lost 4 bases and 0 bases, there was a span of 15 bases. CDR3 sequence reads: CATSKEGGTMNTEAFF. The CDR3 region has the DNA TGTGCCACCAGCAAGGAGGGAGGAACCATGAACACTGAAGCTTTCTTT.

This chain joins TRBV7-2 and TRBJ2-1; D may be TRBD1 or TRBD2 (5 bases each). The V gene's germline CDR1 is SGHTA and CDR2 FQGNSA. The CDR3 has 14 amino acids. The V and J ends lost 5 bases and 5 bases respectively, with 13 bases between them. The CDR3 region has the DNA TGTGCCAGCAGCCCAGGGACCACTAACAATGAGCAGTTCTTC. Its protein is CASSPGTTNNEQFF.

A word on this clonotype: It may be a read error: a sequence one base away is much more abundant. V gene TRBV5-4 combines with J gene TRBJ1-1; 7 positions match TRBD1. Per germline, CDR1 SGHNT and CDR2 YYREEE (reference sequence). This CDR3 is 14 amino acids long. CDR3 amino acids: CASSLGKGGTEASF. In nucleotides, the CDR3 is TGTGCCAGCAGCTTGGGGAAAGGGGGCACTGAAGCTTCCTTT.

This clonotype was found many times. The rearrangement links TRBV5-1 to TRBJ2-7; 8 bases are shared with TRBD1. The V gene's germline CDR1 is SGHRS and CDR2 YFSETQ. The CDR3 loop spans 13 amino acids. J gave up 7 bases and V 3 bases, and 6 bases lay outside the gene matches. DNA for the CDR3: TGCGCCAGCAGCTGGCAGGGGGCGGGGGAGCAGTACTTC. It specifies CASSWQGAGEQYF. Full variable domain (remainder filled in from reference TRBV5-1 and TRBJ2-7): KAGVTQTPRYLIKTRGQQVTLSCSPISGHRSVSWYQQTPGQGLQFLFEYFSETQRNKGNFPGRFSGRQFSNSRSEMNVSTLELGDSALYLCASSWQGAGEQYFGPGTRLTVT.

The table lists this clonotype with many counts. The chain joins TRBV9 to TRBJ2-5, with no clear D. CDR1 and CDR2 (germline): SGDLS, YYNGEE. V lost 5 bases and J 4 bases, leaving 12 bases between the germline ends. The CDR3 contains 13 residues. The CDR3 DNA is TGTGCCAGCAGTTCCCAGGATGGAGAGACCCAGTACTTC. It yields the protein CASSSQDGETQYF.

The CDR3 here is CASSIRDRGIRQPQHF. CDR3 in DNA: TGTGCCAGCAGCATCCGGGACAGGGGGATACGTCAGCCCCAGCATTTT. V usage is TRBV9 and J usage is TRBJ1-5; 11 positions match TRBD1. Germline V lookup: CDR1 SGDLS, CDR2 YYNGEE. This CDR3 has 16 amino acids. V lost 4 bases to trimming and J lost 6 bases; unmatched junction nucleotides: 9.

The chain recombines TRBV24-1 with TRBJ2-7, with D possibly being TRBD1 (7 bases). The CDR3 extends over 12 amino acids. V lost 9 bases and J lost 6, with 14 bases in between. Germline CDR1 and CDR2: KGHDR and SFDVKD. Written as DNA, the CDR3 is TGTGCCACCCAGGGGCAGGGGGGCGAGCAGTACTTC. It specifies CATQGQGGEQYF.

Comment on this clonotype: Possible read error: a much larger clone is one base away. The chain recombines TRBV12-3 or TRBV12-4 with TRBJ1-4, with D unclear. This CDR3 contains 15 residues. The V end was cut by 6 bases, the J end by 7 bases, with 18 bases between. The CDR3 loop is CASRQPSGMSEKLFF. CDR3 sequence (DNA): TGTGCCAGCAGACAACCCTCGGGAATGAGTGAAAAACTGTTTTTT.

This clonotype was recorded many times. The genes are TRBV5-1 and TRBJ1-1; D unresolved. The CDR3 contains 15 residues. The ends were cut back, 2 bases at V and 0 bases at J, with 11 bases in the middle. The germline V gene has CDR1 SGHRS and CDR2 YFSETQ. For the CDR3, the DNA is TGCGCCAGCAGCTTCTACACAGTAATGAACACTGAAGCTTTCTTT. It specifies CASSFYTVMNTEAFF.

This clonotype was counted between two and nine times. The genes are TRBV6-6 and TRBJ2-6, with no clear D. This CDR3 has 15 residues. Between the trimmed V and J ends, which lost 6 bases and 1 base, there was a span of 10 bases. Germline V gene data show CDR1 as MNHNY and CDR2 as SVGAGI (reference sequence). The DNA for the CDR3 is TGTGCCAGCAGCCAAGCCGGGTCTGGGGCCAACGTCCTGACTTTC. It specifies CASSQAGSGANVLTF.

The count of this clonotype is one. The chain employs TRBV12-3 or TRBV12-4 and TRBJ2-5; D uncertain. This CDR3 contains 12 residues. The germline V and J ends were trimmed by 5 bases and 6 bases, with 10 bases remaining between them. CDR3 amino acids: CASSPLRQTQYF. CDR3 coding DNA: TGTGCCAGCAGTCCACTGAGGCAGACCCAGTACTTC.

The chain carries TRBV10-3 and TRBJ1-2, with D maybe TRBD1 (6 bases). Germline lookup yields CDR1 ENHRY and CDR2 SYGVKD. Trimming left V 2 bases short and J 4 bases short, with 11 bases between. This CDR3 contains 14 residues. CDR3 in amino acids: CAISEQGSAYGYTF. In nucleotides, the CDR3 is TGTGCCATCAGTGAGCAGGGGTCGGCCTATGGCTACACCTTC.

This rearrangement joins TRBV6-2 or TRBV6-3 to TRBJ2-2; D may be TRBD1 (6 bases). Trimming took 0 bases from V and 2 from J, leaving 16 bases between them. Per the germline V gene, CDR1 is MNHEY and CDR2 is SVGEGT. This CDR3 region has 18 residues. CDR3 coding DNA: TGTGCCAGCAGTTACTCGATATCGACAGGAGCTAACACCGGGGAGCTGTTTTTT. This gives the protein CASSYSISTGANTGELFF.

This clonotype was recorded many times. V gene TRBV7-6 combines with J gene TRBJ2-2; no definite D call. This CDR3 is 17 amino acids long. Trimming cost V 2 bases and J 1 base, with 14 bases left between them. CDR1 is SGHVS, CDR2 FNYEAQ, per germline. The CDR3 nucleotides are TGTGCCAGCAGCTTACCCCCCTCCGGTTTGAACACCGGGGAGCTGTTTTTT. Amino acids: CASSLPPSGLNTGELFF.

The sample holds many counts of this clonotype. The chain is built from TRBV14 and TRBJ1-1; the D is unclear. The V end was cut by 1 base, the J end by 5 bases, with 8 bases between. The CDR3 runs 13 residues. From germline, CDR1 is SGHDN and CDR2 FVKESK. Written as DNA, the CDR3 is TGTGCCAGCAGCCAAGTACCTGGGACTGAAGCTTTCTTT. Translation: CASSQVPGTEAFF.

This clonotype appeared many times. The chain joins TRBV4-2 to TRBJ1-5; weak D call: TRBD1 (5 bases). This CDR3 comprises 17 residues. V was clipped by 1 base and J by 0 bases, with 13 bases between them. CDR1 is LGHNA, CDR2 YNFKEQ, per germline. The CDR3 region is CASSQGEGRDSNQPQHF. The CDR3 bases are TGTGCCAGCAGCCAAGGCGAAGGCAGGGATAGCAATCAGCCCCAGCATTTT.

This clonotype appeared many times. V gene TRBV10-1 combines with J gene TRBJ2-2; the D gene is possibly TRBD2 (5 bases). V lost 3 bases and J lost 3, with 11 bases in between. Germline values: CDR1 WNHNN, CDR2 SYGVQD (reference sequence). The CDR3 contains 15 residues. CDR3 bases: TGCGCCAGCAGTGATTGGACTTCTGACACCGGGGAGCTGTTTTTT. It yields the protein CASSDWTSDTGELFF.

The V and J genes are TRBV2 and TRBJ2-3; maybe TRBD1 (6 bases). V was cut by 4 bases and J by 4 bases, with 12 bases left in between. CDR3 length: 14 amino acids. Germline CDR1 is SNHLY and CDR2 is FYNNEI. This CDR3 reads CASSGGGVADTQYF. The CDR3 DNA reads TGTGCCAGCAGTGGAGGGGGAGTAGCAGATACGCAGTATTTT.

J is TRBJ2-7 and V is TRBV29-1; perhaps TRBD1 as D (6 bases). Trimming pared 3 bases from V and 3 bases from J, leaving 6 bases between. CDR1 SQVTM and CDR2 ANQGSEA come from the germline V gene. The CDR3 is made up of 11 amino acids. CDR3 nucleotide sequence: TGCAGCGTTGAGACAGGCTACGAGCAGTACTTC. It is translated as CSVETGYEQYF.

This clonotype was seen ten or more times. The chain has TRBV2 and TRBJ2-7, with TRBD2 matching 10 bases. The CDR3 is 15 amino acids. Germline V gene data show CDR1 as SNHLY and CDR2 as FYNNEI. Trimming at V came to 2 bases and at J to 3 bases, leaving 4 bases not matched to a gene. In nucleotides, the CDR3 is TGTGCCAGCAGTGAAAACGTAGCGGGGGGCTACGAGCAGTACTTC. Translation gives CASSENVAGGYEQYF.